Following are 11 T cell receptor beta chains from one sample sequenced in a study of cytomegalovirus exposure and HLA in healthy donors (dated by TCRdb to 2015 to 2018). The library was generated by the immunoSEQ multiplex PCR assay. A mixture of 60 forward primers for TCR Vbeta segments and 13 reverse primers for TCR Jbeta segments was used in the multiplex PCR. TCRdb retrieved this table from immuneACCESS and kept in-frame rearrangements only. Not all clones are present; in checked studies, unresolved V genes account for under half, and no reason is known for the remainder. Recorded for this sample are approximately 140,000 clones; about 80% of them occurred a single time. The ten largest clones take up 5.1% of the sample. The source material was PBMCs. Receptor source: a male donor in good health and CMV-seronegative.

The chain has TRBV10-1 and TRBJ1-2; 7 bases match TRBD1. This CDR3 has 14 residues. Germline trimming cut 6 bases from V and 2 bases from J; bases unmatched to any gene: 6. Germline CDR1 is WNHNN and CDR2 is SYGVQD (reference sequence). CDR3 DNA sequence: TGCGCCAGCAGACCGGGACAGCTAAACTATGGCTACACCTTC. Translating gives CASRPGQLNYGYTF.

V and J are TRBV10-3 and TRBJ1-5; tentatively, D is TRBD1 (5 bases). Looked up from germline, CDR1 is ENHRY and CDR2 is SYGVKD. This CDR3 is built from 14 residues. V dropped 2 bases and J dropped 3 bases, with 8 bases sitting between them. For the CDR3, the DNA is TGTGCCATCAGTGAGGTAGGGGACAATCAGCCCCAGCATTTT. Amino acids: CAISEVGDNQPQHF.

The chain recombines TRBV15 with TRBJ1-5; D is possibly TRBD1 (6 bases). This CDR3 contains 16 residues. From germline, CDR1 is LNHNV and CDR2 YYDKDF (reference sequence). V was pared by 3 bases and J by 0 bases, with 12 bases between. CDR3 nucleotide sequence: TGTGCCACCAGCAGGGGAGCAGGGGATAGCAATCAGCCCCAGCATTTT. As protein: CATSRGAGDSNQPQHF.

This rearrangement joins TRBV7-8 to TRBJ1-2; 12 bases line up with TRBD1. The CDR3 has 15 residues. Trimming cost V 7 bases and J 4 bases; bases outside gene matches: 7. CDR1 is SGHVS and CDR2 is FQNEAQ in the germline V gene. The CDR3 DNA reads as TGTGCCAGCAACACTGGGACAGGGGGCTTCTATGGCTACACCTTC. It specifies CASNTGTGGFYGYTF.

The CDR3 DNA reads as TGTGCCAGCAGTTCTATTGGGACAGGGGATGACTACACCTTC. This encodes CASSSIGTGDDYTF. The J gene is TRBJ1-2, the V gene TRBV28; 10 bases fit TRBD1. From germline, CDR1 is MDHEN and CDR2 SYDVKM. This CDR3 has 14 residues. V was clipped by 4 bases and J by 10 bases; unmatched bases: 9.

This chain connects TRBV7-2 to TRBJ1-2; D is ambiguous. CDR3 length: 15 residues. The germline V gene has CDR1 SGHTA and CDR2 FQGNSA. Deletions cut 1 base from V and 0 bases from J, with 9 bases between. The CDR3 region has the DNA TGTGCCAGCAGCTTAGTTCCCCGGGCTAACTATGGCTACACCTTC. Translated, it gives CASSLVPRANYGYTF.

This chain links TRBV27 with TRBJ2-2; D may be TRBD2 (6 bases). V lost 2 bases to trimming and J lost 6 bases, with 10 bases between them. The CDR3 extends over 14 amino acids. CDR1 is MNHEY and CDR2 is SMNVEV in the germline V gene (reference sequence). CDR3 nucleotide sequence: TGTGCCAGCAGTTTAGTAACGGGGGCCGGGGAGCTGTTTTTT. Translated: CASSLVTGAGELFF.

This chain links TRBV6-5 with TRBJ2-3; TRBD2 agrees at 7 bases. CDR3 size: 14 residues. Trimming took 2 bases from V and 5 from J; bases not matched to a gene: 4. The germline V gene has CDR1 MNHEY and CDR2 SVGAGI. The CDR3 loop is CASSYRRGLDTQYF. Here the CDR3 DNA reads TGTGCCAGCAGTTACCGGCGGGGGTTAGATACGCAGTATTTT.

The CDR3 DNA reads TGTGCCAGCAGAGATAACAGGGGGGAGAATTCACCCCTCCACTTT. Translating it yields CASRDNRGENSPLHF. J is TRBJ1-6 and V is TRBV4-2; 8 bases agree with TRBD1. The junction had 8 bases not matched to a gene; V was cut back by 6 bases and J by 7 bases. The CDR3 extends over 15 amino acids. The V gene's germline CDR1 is LGHNA and CDR2 YNFKEQ.

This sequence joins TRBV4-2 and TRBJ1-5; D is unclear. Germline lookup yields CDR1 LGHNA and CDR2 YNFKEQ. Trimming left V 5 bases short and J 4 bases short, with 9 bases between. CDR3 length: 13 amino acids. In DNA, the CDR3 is TGTGCCAGCAGCGAAAATCGGAATCAGCCCCAGCATTTT. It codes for CASSENRNQPQHF.

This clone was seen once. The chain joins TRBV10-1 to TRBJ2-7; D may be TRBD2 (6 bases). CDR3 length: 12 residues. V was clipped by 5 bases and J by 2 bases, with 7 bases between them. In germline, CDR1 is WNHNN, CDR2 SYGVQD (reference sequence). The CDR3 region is CASSPGAYEQYF. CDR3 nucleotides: TGCGCCAGCAGTCCGGGGGCCTACGAGCAGTACTTC.